One sample yielded the 18 T cell receptor beta chains listed below, sequenced in a study of T cells after yellow fever vaccination. TCRdb reprocessed the 5' RACE reads with MiXCR, giving one entry per CDR3 protein. Among about 220,000 distinct CDR3 sequences listed, 3.2% were seen once. Sequences were derived from CD4+ T cells sorted from PBMCs, sampled 10 days after the yellow fever booster vaccination. Every receptor here comes from a man younger than 30 who received the YFV17D yellow fever vaccine.

The sample holds many counts of this clonotype. The V gene is TRBV28, the J gene TRBJ2-7; D is possibly TRBD1 (6 bases). The germline V gene encodes CDR1 MDHEN and CDR2 SYDVKM. Trimming shortened V by 2 bases and J by 2 bases, and 10 bases separated the two germline ends. CDR3 length equals 14 residues. CDR3 bases: TGTGCCAGCAGTTTAGAGGGACACCCCTACGAGCAGTACGTC. It codes for CASSLEGHPYEQYV.

Only a few counts were recorded for this clonotype. CDR3 in amino acids: CASSYAASAPLRNQYF. In DNA form, the CDR3 reads TGTGCCAGCAGTTACGCCGCGTCGGCTCCCCTCAGGAACCAGTACTTC. The chain employs TRBV6-5 and TRBJ2-5; D not certain. The CDR3 is 16 amino acids. Germline CDR1 MNHEY, CDR2 SVGAGI. Trimming took 2 bases from V and 10 from J, leaving 23 bases between them.

Points on this clonotype: A junction end diverges from the germline sequence, so it may reflect a read error. This chain uses TRBV7-7 with TRBJ2-2; D remains unclear. Germline lookup yields CDR1 SSHAT and CDR2 FNYEAQ (reference sequence). This CDR3 spans 15 amino acids. The CDR3 sequence: CASSLAMSGTGELFF. The CDR3, as DNA: TGTGCTAGCAGCTTAGCCATGTCGGGCACCGGGGAGCTGTTTTTT.

This clonotype was seen at least ten times. This chain joins TRBV5-1 and TRBJ1-2; weak D call: TRBD1 (6 bases). The germline V gene has CDR1 SGHRS and CDR2 YFSETQ. V was shortened by 6 bases and J by 3 bases, with 15 bases between the two germline ends. This CDR3 has 14 residues. The CDR3 DNA follows: TGCGCCAGCACGTCCTCCGGGACATACTATGGCTACACCTTC. Its translation: CASTSSGTYYGYTF.

This clonotype was counted ten times or more. The V call is TRBV7-2, the J call TRBJ2-3, with 11 bases identical to TRBD2. CDR1 is SGHTA, CDR2 FQGNSA, per germline. This CDR3 is 18 amino acids long. V lost 3 bases and J lost 10; bases outside the gene matches: 18. As DNA, the CDR3 is TGTGCCAGCAGCTTGCATTGGCGGACTAGCGGGCCCGAGGGGGCGCAGTATTTT. It encodes CASSLHWRTSGPEGAQYF. Variable domain in full (rest from reference TRBV7-2 and TRBJ2-3): GAGVSQSPSNKVTEKGKDVELRCDPISGHTALYWYRQSLGQGLEFLIYFQGNSAPDKSGLPSDRFSAERTGGSVSTLTIQRTQQEDSAVYLCASSLHWRTSGPEGAQYFGPGTRLTVL.

The J gene is TRBJ2-1, the V gene TRBV5-1, with 10 bases lining up with TRBD2. In germline, CDR1 is SGHRS, CDR2 YFSETQ. The V gene end was trimmed by 0 bases and the J gene end by 5 bases; junction bases not matched to a gene: 5. The CDR3 length is 16 residues. The CDR3 sequence is CASSLAGTSVHNEQFF. For the CDR3, the DNA is TGCGCCAGCAGCTTGGCCGGGACTAGCGTCCACAATGAGCAGTTCTTC.

This clonotype turned up a few times. The chain links TRBV20-1 to TRBJ1-2; 9 bases map to TRBD1. The length of the CDR3 is 13 residues. Germline loops: CDR1 DFQATT, CDR2 SNEGSKA (reference sequence). V was clipped by 6 bases and J by 7 bases; unmatched bases: 9. CDR3 in DNA: TGCAGTGCCCCTGATCCGACAGGGGGTGGCTACACCTTC. Translating gives CSAPDPTGGGYTF.

V and J are TRBV5-1 and TRBJ2-3, with 12 bases that match TRBD2. Germline CDR1 and CDR2: SGHRS and YFSETQ. The CDR3 spans 16 residues. Losses at the gene ends were 0 bases for V and 4 bases for J; bases not matched to a gene: 3. In DNA form, the CDR3 reads TGCGCCAGCAGCTTGGGGGGACTAGCGGGCGCAGATACGCAGTATTTT. Amino acid sequence: CASSLGGLAGADTQYF.

This chain uses TRBV23-1 with TRBJ2-1; D may be TRBD1 (5 bases). TRBV23-1 is assigned to the ORF class and has an uncertain function. V was trimmed by 0 bases and J by 8 bases, leaving 11 bases between them. This CDR3 is 14 amino acids long. This CDR3 is CASSQSRVNDEQFF. The DNA of the CDR3 is TGCGCCAGCAGTCAATCCAGGGTTAACGATGAGCAGTTCTTC.

The chain links TRBV7-6 to TRBJ1-1; D is undetermined. CDR1 is SGHVS and CDR2 is FNYEAQ in the germline V gene. The CDR3 is made up of 14 amino acids. V dropped 5 bases and J dropped 0 bases, with 10 bases sitting between them. The CDR3 region has the DNA TGTGCCAGCAGCCCCAGACGAGTGAACACTGAAGCTTTCTTT. It yields the protein CASSPRRVNTEAFF.

This clonotype was seen repeatedly, ten times or more. V gene TRBV5-1 combines with J gene TRBJ2-7, with 7 bases that match TRBD1. Germline V gives CDR1 SGHRS, CDR2 YFSETQ. The CDR3 sequence is 16 residues long. J gave up 6 bases and V 4 bases, and 16 bases lay outside the gene matches. CDR3 residues: CASSPGTEYLGLEQYF. The CDR3 coding sequence is TGCGCCAGCAGCCCGGGGACAGAATACCTGGGGCTCGAGCAGTACTTC.

CDR3 in DNA: TGTGCCAGCTCACCAACAGGAACTAATGAAAAACTGTTTTTT. Amino acid sequence: CASSPTGTNEKLFF. The chain recombines TRBV18 with TRBJ1-4; tentative D call: TRBD1 (5 bases). CDR3 size: 14 residues. The V end was cut by 2 bases, the J end by 1 base, with 5 bases between. The germline V gene has CDR1 KGHSH and CDR2 LQKENI.

This clonotype was recorded at least ten times. The chain carries TRBV7-6 and TRBJ1-1, with 7 bases that match TRBD1. Germline CDR1 reads SGHVS; CDR2 reads FNYEAQ. V was clipped by 5 bases and J by 1 base; unmatched bases: 1. The CDR3 totals 13 residues. The CDR3 coding sequence is TGTGCCAGCAGCAGACAGGGGAACACTGAAGCTTTCTTT. Translated, it gives CASSRQGNTEAFF.

The V call is TRBV7-2, the J call TRBJ1-2; 8 bases agree with TRBD1. The CDR3 contains 16 residues. From germline, CDR1 is SGHTA and CDR2 FQGNSA. V was clipped by 5 bases and J by 2 bases; unmatched bases: 10. The CDR3 sequence: CASSLQPQGANYGYTF. CDR3 DNA: TGTGCCAGCAGCCTCCAGCCCCAGGGGGCCAACTATGGCTACACCTTC.

This clonotype was seen at least ten times. The chain links TRBV5-1 to TRBJ2-3; TRBD2 aligns across 7 bases. This CDR3 region has 13 residues. Germline V gene data show CDR1 as SGHRS and CDR2 as YFSETQ. J gave up 5 bases and V 0 bases, and 0 bases lay outside the gene matches. For the CDR3, the DNA is TGCGCCAGCAGCTTGGAGCGGGGAGATACGCAGTATTTT. Translating gives CASSLERGDTQYF.

This chain uses TRBV20-1 with TRBJ2-7; TRBD2 agrees at 7 bases. J gave up 3 bases and V 4 bases, and 3 bases lay outside the gene matches. This CDR3 spans 12 amino acids. Germline V gene sequence: CDR1 DFQATT, CDR2 SNEGSKA (reference sequence). CDR3 sequence (DNA): TGCAGTGCTAATAGCGGGCACTACGAGCAGTACTTC. It translates to CSANSGHYEQYF.

This clonotype was picked up a small number of times. The chain links TRBV3-1 to TRBJ2-3; D perhaps matches TRBD1 (6 bases). Trimming left V 4 bases short and J 10 bases short, with 15 bases between. Germline loops: CDR1 LGHDT, CDR2 YNNKEL (reference sequence). The CDR3 runs to 13 residues. CDR3 sequence reads: CASSRGPHEPQYF. The CDR3 coding sequence is TGTGCCAGCAGCCGGGGGCCCCACGAGCCGCAGTATTTT.

This clonotype showed up many times. This rearrangement joins TRBV20-1 to TRBJ1-5; TRBD1 agrees at 9 bases. The junction had 8 bases not matched to a gene; V was cut back by 5 bases and J by 3 bases. The CDR3 is made up of 15 amino acids. Germline V lookup: CDR1 DFQATT, CDR2 SNEGSKA (reference sequence). The CDR3 bases are TGCAGTGCTGTACAGGGGGCGCAGGCCAATCAGCCCCAGCATTTT. Encoded protein: CSAVQGAQANQPQHF.